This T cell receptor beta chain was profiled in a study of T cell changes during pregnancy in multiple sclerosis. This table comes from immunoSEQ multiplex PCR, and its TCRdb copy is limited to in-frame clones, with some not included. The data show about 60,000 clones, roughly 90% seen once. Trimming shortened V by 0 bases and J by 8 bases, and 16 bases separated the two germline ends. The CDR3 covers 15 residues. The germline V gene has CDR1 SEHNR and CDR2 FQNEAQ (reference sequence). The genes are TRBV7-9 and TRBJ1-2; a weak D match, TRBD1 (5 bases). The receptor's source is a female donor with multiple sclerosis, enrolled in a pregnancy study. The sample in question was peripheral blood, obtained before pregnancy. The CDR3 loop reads CASSLASPGGVGYTF. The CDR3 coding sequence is TGTGCCAGCAGCTTAGCATCCCCGGGGGGAGTAGGCTACACCTTC. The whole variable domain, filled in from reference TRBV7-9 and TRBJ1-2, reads DTGVSQNPRHKITKRGQNVTFRCDPISEHNRLYWYRQTLGQGPEFLTYFQNEAQLEKSRLLSDRFSAERPKGSFSTLEIQRTEQGDSAMYLCASSLASPGGVGYTFGSGTRLTVV.